The 28 T cell receptor beta chains below were found in one sample sequenced in a study of blood T cell repertoires in COVID-19. Assay: immunoSEQ multiplex PCR; the TCRdb copy retains only in-frame clones and omits some. The sample comprises about 180,000 clones, roughly nine tenths of which are singletons, and approximately 2% rests with the top ten. The source material was peripheral blood. These receptors all come from a man in his late teens or twenties who had recovered from COVID-19.

This chain's CDR3 is CASSDALYRPQHF. The CDR3 DNA is TGTGCCAGCAGTGACGCATTATATAGGCCCCAGCATTTT. The chain links TRBV2 to TRBJ1-5; no definite D call. The V end lost 3 bases, the J end lost 9 bases, and 12 bases lay between the germline ends. Germline V gene sequence: CDR1 SNHLY, CDR2 FYNNEI. The CDR3 is made up of 13 amino acids. Filled out from reference TRBV2 and TRBJ1-5, the complete variable domain reads EPEVTQTPSHQVTQMGQEVILRCVPISNHLYFYWYRQILGQKVEFLVSFYNNEISEKSEIFDDQFSVERPDGSNFTLKIRSTKLEDSAMYFCASSDALYRPQHFGDGTRLSIL.

This rearrangement joins TRBV5-4 to TRBJ1-2; D might be TRBD1 (6 bases). CDR1 and CDR2 (germline): SGHNT, YYREEE (reference sequence). V gave up 1 base and J gave up 0 bases, with 13 bases separating them. The CDR3 covers 16 residues. DNA for the CDR3: TGTGCCAGCAGCTTGCCGACAGGTTGGACTAACTATGGCTACACCTTC. This encodes CASSLPTGWTNYGYTF.

This clone showed up just once. The chain couples TRBV7-2 to TRBJ2-1, with TRBD2 matching 14 bases. CDR1 and CDR2 from the germline V gene are SGHTA and FQGNSA. CDR3 length: 16 amino acids. Losses at the gene ends were 5 bases for V and 9 bases for J; bases not matched to a gene: 9. CDR3 loop: CASSVPGTSGRTEQFF. CDR3 DNA sequence: TGTGCCAGCAGCGTCCCCGGGACTAGCGGGAGAACTGAGCAGTTCTTC.

This clone was observed a single time. The chain is built from TRBV9 and TRBJ1-2, with 7 bases lining up with TRBD1. The CDR3 covers 16 residues. Germline loops: CDR1 SGDLS, CDR2 YYNGEE. The ends lost 2 bases at V and 2 bases at J; junction bases unmatched: 9. The CDR3 nucleotides are TGTGCCAGCAGCGTGGATCCGGGACAGACGAACTATGGCTACACCTTC. It is translated as CASSVDPGQTNYGYTF.

The CDR3 loop is CASSFFLGSRGTGELFF. The CDR3 nucleotides read TGTGCCAGCAGCTTTTTTCTGGGATCGCGGGGCACCGGGGAGCTGTTTTTT. The genes are TRBV7-8 and TRBJ2-2, with a weak D call TRBD2 (6 bases). CDR3 length equals 17 residues. The germline gives CDR1 SGHVS, CDR2 FQNEAQ. V was pared by 3 bases and J by 4 bases, with 18 bases between.

The count of this clone is one. The V and J genes are TRBV28 and TRBJ1-1; 7 bases agree with TRBD1. CDR1 and CDR2 from the germline V gene are MDHEN and SYDVKM. J lost 5 bases, V lost 7 bases, and 13 bases had no gene match. The CDR3 runs to 15 residues. The CDR3 loop reads CASTWSSGGVTEAFF. CDR3 coding DNA: TGTGCCAGCACCTGGTCGTCAGGGGGTGTTACTGAAGCTTTCTTT.

This chain links TRBV28 with TRBJ1-2; TRBD1 is a possible D gene (6 bases). The ends were cut back, 6 bases at V and 3 bases at J, with 11 bases in the middle. The CDR3 runs to 13 residues. Germline CDR1 MDHEN, CDR2 SYDVKM. CDR3 nucleotide sequence: TGTGCCAGCAGCGAACAGGGCGACTATGGCTACACCTTC. Amino acid sequence: CASSEQGDYGYTF.

The chain links TRBV7-8 to TRBJ1-4; D gene unclear. CDR3 length equals 16 residues. The germline CDR1 and CDR2 sequences are SGHVS and FQNEAQ. V was cut by 5 bases and J by 5 bases, with 18 bases left in between. The CDR3 region has the DNA TGTGCCAGCAGCGATTCGCCCGGGATCTTAAATGAAAAACTGTTTTTT. Translation gives CASSDSPGILNEKLFF.

This chain connects TRBV6-5 to TRBJ2-3; 8 positions match TRBD1. With 8 bases clipped from V and 0 bases from J, the junction kept 4 bases outside the gene matches. Germline lookup yields CDR1 MNHEY and CDR2 SVGAGI. The CDR3 contains 14 residues. The chain's CDR3 is CASRGTGSTDTQYF. Written as DNA, the CDR3 is TGTGCCAGCCGAGGGACAGGTAGCACAGATACGCAGTATTTT.

This clone occurred once. The chain joins TRBV4-3 to TRBJ1-4; unclear D gene. From germline, CDR1 is LGHNA and CDR2 YSLEER. The CDR3 contains 15 residues. Trimming took off 2 bases at V and 7 bases at J, with 14 bases between the two ends. The CDR3 sequence: CASSQRPGGGEKLFF. The CDR3, as DNA: TGCGCCAGCAGCCAACGACCGGGAGGTGGTGAAAAACTGTTTTTT.

This clone has a single count. The chain recombines TRBV10-3 with TRBJ2-7, with 8 bases identical to TRBD1. Germline V gene lookup returns CDR1 ENHRY and CDR2 SYGVKD. The CDR3 contains 14 residues. Germline trimming cut 6 bases from V and 3 bases from J; bases unmatched to any gene: 7. The CDR3 protein is CAIRPTGVNYEQYF. DNA of the CDR3: TGTGCCATCAGGCCGACAGGGGTGAACTACGAGCAGTACTTC.

This clone was picked up a small number of times. The chain has TRBV6-5 and TRBJ2-1; TRBD2 agrees at 10 bases. The CDR3 totals 15 residues. Per the germline V gene, CDR1 is MNHEY and CDR2 is SVGAGI. Germline trimming cut 6 bases from V and 0 bases from J; bases unmatched to any gene: 2. This CDR3 is CASRGLASSYNEQFF. CDR3 nucleotides: TGTGCCAGCAGGGGACTAGCGAGCTCCTACAATGAGCAGTTCTTC.

With regard to this clone: A junction boundary mismatches the germline segment, possibly from a read error. This sequence joins TRBV7-7 and TRBJ2-1, with TRBD2 identical over 8 bases. CDR1 and CDR2 from the germline V gene are SSHAT and FNYEAQ (reference sequence). The CDR3 length is 20 residues. Here the CDR3 reads CASSYWGGTRVWQAWGEQFF. CDR3 DNA: TGTGCTAGCAGCTACTGGGGGGGGACTAGGGTTTGGCAGGCATGGGGTGAGCAGTTCTTC.

The CDR3 DNA sequence: TGTGCCAGCAGTGAAGAAGAGAGCAGGAGGTATGGCTACACCTTC. Encoded protein: CASSEEESRRYGYTF. This chain connects TRBV6-1 to TRBJ1-2; D not resolved. CDR1 and CDR2 (germline): MNHNS, SASEGT. The V end was cut by 1 base, the J end by 5 bases, with 14 bases between. The CDR3 has 15 amino acids.

This rearrangement joins TRBV15 to TRBJ2-3; 7 nucleotides line up with TRBD1. Germline V gives CDR1 LNHNV, CDR2 YYDKDF (reference sequence). V lost 1 base and J lost 4; bases outside the gene matches: 5. The CDR3 extends over 15 amino acids. CDR3 nucleotide sequence: TGTGCCACCAGCAGAGGCACAGGGGTTTCAGATACGCAGTATTTT. Encoded protein: CATSRGTGVSDTQYF.

The V call is TRBV6-2 or TRBV6-3, the J call TRBJ2-1; 8 bases are a match to TRBD2. This CDR3 region has 12 residues. V shed 6 bases, J shed 12 bases, and the junction held 7 bases outside the gene matches. The germline V gene has CDR1 MNHEY and CDR2 SVGEGT. The CDR3 is CASSFSGGRQFF. The CDR3 DNA follows: TGTGCCAGCAGCTTCAGCGGGGGCAGGCAGTTCTTC.

The genes are TRBV7-8 and TRBJ1-5; D may be TRBD1 (5 bases). The V end lost 2 bases, the J end lost 1 base, and 12 bases lay between the germline ends. The CDR3 spans 16 residues. Germline-derived CDR1 and CDR2 are SGHVS and FQNEAQ. The DNA for the CDR3 is TGTGCCAGCAGCTTATCGCATGGGGGGAGCAATCAGCCCCAGCATTTT. This encodes CASSLSHGGSNQPQHF.

The chain links TRBV5-4 to TRBJ2-6; D is uncertain. This CDR3 comprises 16 residues. Trimming removed 4 bases from V and 1 base from J, with 12 bases in between. Germline values: CDR1 SGHNT, CDR2 YYREEE (reference sequence). The CDR3 loop is CASSPAWASGANVLTF. Written as DNA, the CDR3 is TGTGCCAGCAGCCCCGCCTGGGCATCTGGGGCCAACGTCCTGACTTTC.

The chain uses TRBV5-1 and TRBJ2-5, with 8 bases matching TRBD2. The V gene end was trimmed by 4 bases and the J gene end by 5 bases; junction bases not matched to a gene: 10. The germline CDR1 and CDR2 sequences are SGHRS and YFSETQ. The CDR3 spans 15 residues. CDR3 protein: CASSGAGTRGETQYF. DNA of the CDR3: TGCGCCAGCAGCGGCGCCGGGACTAGGGGTGAGACCCAGTACTTC.

The gene calls are TRBV6-5 and TRBJ1-1, with D perhaps matching TRBD1 (6 bases). CDR3 length: 12 residues. Germline V lookup: CDR1 MNHEY, CDR2 SVGAGI. The V gene lost 6 bases and the J gene lost 5 bases, with 10 bases spanning the gap. The CDR3 DNA reads TGTGCCAGCAGAAGGGGGACGACTGAAGCTTTCTTT. Translation gives CASRRGTTEAFF.

The chain is built from TRBV18 and TRBJ1-2, with D perhaps TRBD1 (5 bases). Germline V lookup: CDR1 KGHSH, CDR2 LQKENI. CDR3 length equals 14 residues. The V and J ends lost 3 bases and 4 bases respectively, with 12 bases between them. The CDR3 DNA reads TGTGCCAGCTCACCGCAACAGGAGTCCTATGGCTACACCTTC. Its protein product is CASSPQQESYGYTF.

The rearrangement joins TRBV12-5 to TRBJ1-3; D is ambiguous. The germline V gene encodes CDR1 LGHNT and CDR2 FRNRAP. The CDR3 is made up of 12 amino acids. Trimming took 6 bases from V and 3 from J, leaving 6 bases between them. CDR3 sequence reads: CASGPVGNTIYF. CDR3 bases: TGTGCTAGTGGCCCCGTTGGAAACACCATATATTTT.

The chain links TRBV28 to TRBJ2-7; TRBD1 agrees at 10 bases. CDR1 is MDHEN, CDR2 SYDVKM, per germline. V trimming: 5 bases; J trimming: 5 bases; junction bases outside the gene matches: 9. This CDR3 has 15 amino acids. For the CDR3, the DNA is TGTGCCAGCAGTCCCCCCGACAGGGGGCGGGACGAGCAGTACTTC. This sequence encodes CASSPPDRGRDEQYF.

CDR3 DNA: TGTGCCAGTAGTCATTCGAGGACAGAAAACGGGGGCTACACCTTC. Encoded protein: CASSHSRTENGGYTF. J is TRBJ1-2 and V is TRBV19, with a possible D match to TRBD1 (6 bases). Trimming left V 5 bases short and J 8 bases short, with 21 bases between. CDR3 length equals 15 residues. The germline V gene has CDR1 LNHDA and CDR2 SQIVND (reference sequence).

The CDR3 region is CASSRDGGAGDYNEQFF. The CDR3 DNA reads as TGTGCCAGCAGCCGGGACGGCGGGGCGGGAGACTACAATGAGCAGTTCTTC. The V gene is TRBV3-1 (or the pseudogene TRBV3-2), the J gene TRBJ2-1; 7 positions agree with TRBD2. Trimming cost V 4 bases and J 3 bases; bases outside gene matches: 12. The germline CDR1 and CDR2 sequences are LGHDT and YNNKEL (reference sequence). The CDR3 has 17 residues.

V is TRBV20-1 and J is TRBJ2-1; D gene unclear. Trimming removed 3 bases at V and 0 bases at J, with 12 bases between. The CDR3 has 15 amino acids. Germline-derived CDR1 and CDR2 are DFQATT and SNEGSKA (reference sequence). The CDR3 bases are TGCAGTGCTAGTATTTGGAGACCCTCCTACAATGAGCAGTTCTTC. As protein: CSASIWRPSYNEQFF.

The rearrangement links TRBV29-1 to TRBJ2-1; possibly TRBD1 for D (5 bases). Trimming took 5 bases from V and 4 from J, leaving 6 bases between them. Germline loops: CDR1 SQVTM, CDR2 ANQGSEA. The CDR3 spans 11 residues. CDR3 sequence: CSVNRYNEQFF. The CDR3 DNA follows: TGCAGCGTTAACAGGTACAATGAGCAGTTCTTC.

J is TRBJ2-1 and V is TRBV2; 7 bases are a match to TRBD2. Germline trimming cut 7 bases from V and 9 bases from J; bases unmatched to any gene: 15. The germline gives CDR1 SNHLY, CDR2 FYNNEI. The length of the CDR3 is 15 residues. The CDR3 coding sequence is TGTGCCAGCACTTATCAGCGGGGCCCCCAGGGTGAGCAGTTCTTC. It translates to CASTYQRGPQGEQFF. The whole variable domain, filled in from reference TRBV2 and TRBJ2-1, reads EPEVTQTPSHQVTQMGQEVILRCVPISNHLYFYWYRQILGQKVEFLVSFYNNEISEKSEIFDDQFSVERPDGSNFTLKIRSTKLEDSAMYFCASTYQRGPQGEQFFGPGTRLTVL.